Detailed here is one T cell receptor (beta chain). This clonotype was picked up many times. This clone's antigen is unknown. Base qualities were left out, and no much larger clone turns up one base away. The data were obtained in a study of blood T cells in healthy people across ages (dated by TCRdb to about 2015). With regard to the full study: In model experiments, roughly one uniquely barcoded TCR beta cDNA molecule per two T cells was captured by template switching. To avoid experimental bias, donors of different ages were spread randomly across the sequencing lanes. The study analyzed two additional independent replicas of 1 million unique cDNA reads from the same blood draw for two donors, one aged 18 to 29 and one aged 80 or older. The donors were divided into four age groups: young (average about 16 years), middle-aged (around 41), aged (approximately 62) and long-lived (around 80). Using deep sequencing normalized with unique cDNA molecular identifiers, the study measured how TCR beta repertoire diversity changes with age.

The donors were some 36 Caucasian individuals from Russia, aged roughly 6 to 90 years, who were systemically healthy. Approximately 9 milliliters of peripheral blood were collected from each donor into EDTA-treated Vacutainer tubes. Ficoll-Paque density-gradient centrifugation was used to isolate PBMCs, with at least 6.5 million per sample. Trizol reagent was used to extract total RNA from PBMCs, with at least 5.5 micrograms per sample. For every donor, flow cytometry on a PBMC aliquot measured the percentage of naive CD45RAhigh/CD27high T cells. Libraries were prepared through 5' RACE. The reads were generated on an Illumina HiSeq 2500. A second roughly 7 to 11 cycle PCR used a sample-barcoded 5' primer and a J-beta primer mix. Each TCR beta cDNA molecule received a unique molecular identifier from a template-switch 5' adaptor carrying 12 random nucleotides. Each sample yielded at least 2.5 million CDR3-containing paired-end reads. First-strand cDNA synthesis was performed from all RNA using the Mint cDNA synthesis kit, with priming by a TRBC-specific oligonucleotide. All cDNA was treated with uracil-DNA glycosylase and then went through a first 18-cycle PCR with the universal primers M1SS and BC2_uni_R. As for how the authors treated the data: For normalization, 1 million high-quality reads were randomly selected from each sample, with every read carrying a distinct molecular identifier. Instead of being binned into consensus sequences, reads that shared molecular identifiers were thrown out. MiTCR, set to a Q25 quality threshold and the strictest error-elimination algorithm, was used for CDR3 identification, clonotype clustering and error correction. A nonparametric unseen species model with Euler transformation was used to estimate lower-bound total TCR beta diversity. TCRdb reran the public reads through fastp at Q25 and MiXCR, keeping productive beta chains. Here each entry gathers all rows of one CDR3 protein and keeps the most common genes and DNA. TCRdb's processing, not the authors', yielded these V and J calls. This sample gives hundreds of thousands of distinct CDR3 sequences in total; about 28% of them show up just once. The leading ten clones occupy 15% to 20% of the sample.

Its CDR3 holds 15 amino acids, cysteine through phenylalanine. Here the CDR3 DNA is all that survives: 45 bases in frame from base 1. CDR1 and CDR2, looked up from the germline V gene, are SGHTA and FQGNSA. V is cut back by 5 bases and J by 3 bases, with 3 bases in the junction unmatched. General conclusions and limits of the study: Compared with the aged group, the long-lived group had more naive CD4+ T cells, fewer expanded clones and increased TCR diversity, a pattern suggesting age selection. Since profiling was done on bulk unsorted PBMCs, naive and antigen-experienced compartments could not be conclusively compared. Total diversity estimates from one million sequenced T cells were considered lower bounds and underestimates. Because the CMV infection status of the donors was unknown, age-related changes in expanded clonotypes may potentially have been confounded. As age increased, observed TCR beta diversity per million T cells dropped in a roughly linear way, and a significant reduction was already evident by age around 41. Observed TCR beta diversity correlated strongly with the percentage of naive T cells measured by flow cytometry.

The chain is made from TRBV7-2 and TRBJ2-7; 14 middle bases align to TRBD2. The sequence was collected from a woman of 80 years or more in good health. Sequencing used blood. The CDR3: CASSPTSGGDYEQYF. The DNA reads TGTGCCAGCAGCCCGACTAGCGGGGGGGACTACGAGCAGTACTTC.